A single sample gave rise to the 2 T cell receptor beta chains below, sequenced in a study of tumor-infiltrating lymphocytes in primary liver carcinoma. Total RNA (around 0.45 ug) served as template for TCR beta cDNA synthesis primed by a constant-region primer. Three nested multiplex PCR rounds, a slightly modified ARM-PCR method, built the TCR beta libraries. PCR rounds one and two used TRBV1-TRBV30 forward primers with a C-beta reverse primer for roughly 9 cycles each. MiXCR, run by TCRdb on the multiplex PCR reads, gives a single entry per CDR3 protein. The table records 300,000 to 350,000 distinct CDR3 sequences, 65% of them present only once. Out of unsorted whole blood came the blood RNA, and germline DNA was extracted as well. Sequencing was done on a sample of peripheral blood. The receptors were sampled from a man aged 35 to 55 with primary liver carcinoma and hepatitis B virus infection.

V is TRBV14 and J is TRBJ2-5, with 10 bases matching TRBD2. The V segment lost 2 bases and the J segment 5 bases; nucleotides outside the gene matches: 8. Germline lookup yields CDR1 SGHDN and CDR2 FVKESK. CDR3 size: 16 residues. The CDR3 region is CASSQMSSGSNETQYF. Here the CDR3 DNA reads TGTGCCAGCAGCCAAATGTCTAGCGGGAGTAATGAGACCCAGTACTTC.

V usage is TRBV11-2 and J usage is TRBJ2-3; D may be TRBD1 (7 bases). There are 16 residues in the CDR3. With 2 bases removed from V and 15 bases from J, the gap between germline ends came to 27 bases. CDR1 and CDR2 from the germline V gene are SGHAT and FQNNGV. The CDR3 here is CASSLYGQEGADTHYF. CDR3 coding DNA: TGTGCCAGCAGCTTATACGGTCAGGAGGGGGCGGATACACACTATTTT.